One sample yielded the 30 T cell receptor beta chains listed below, sequenced in a study of blood T cell repertoires in COVID-19. The protocol was immunoSEQ multiplex PCR, while the TCRdb copy is restricted to in-frame clones and leaves out a portion. The data show over 250,000 clones, about 88% seen once. The specimen sequenced was peripheral blood. The receptors were gathered from a man in his fifties or sixties who had recovered from COVID-19.

J is TRBJ2-5 and V is TRBV19; 8 bases are a match to TRBD2. The CDR3 covers 15 residues. Germline V gene lookup returns CDR1 LNHDA and CDR2 SQIVND (reference sequence). V trimming: 5 bases; J trimming: 5 bases; junction bases outside the gene matches: 10. As DNA, the CDR3 is TGTGCCAGTAGTCTCGGCAGGACTAGCAGGGAGACCCAGTACTTC. This encodes CASSLGRTSRETQYF.

This clone was seen a single time. The V and J genes are TRBV2 and TRBJ2-1; 13 nucleotides match TRBD2. V trimming: 6 bases; J trimming: 8 bases; junction bases outside the gene matches: 7. CDR3 size: 15 residues. CDR1 is SNHLY, CDR2 FYNNEI, per germline. The CDR3 DNA reads TGTGCCAGCAGCCGACTAGCGGGGGGTCCGCATGAGCAGTTCTTC. This translates into CASSRLAGGPHEQFF.

CDR3 sequence: CASRPGQGLAYEQYF. The CDR3 nucleotides read TGTGCCAGTAGGCCAGGACAGGGATTGGCCTACGAGCAGTACTTC. The chain carries TRBV19 and TRBJ2-7; 8 positions match TRBD1. The V and J ends lost 6 bases and 2 bases, in that order; junction bases with no gene match: 9. Germline V gene data show CDR1 as LNHDA and CDR2 as SQIVND (reference sequence). There are 15 residues in the CDR3.

This rearrangement joins TRBV5-4 to TRBJ1-1; TRBD1 might be the D (5 bases). V was pared by 4 bases and J by 1 base, with 11 bases between. In germline, CDR1 is SGHNT, CDR2 YYREEE (reference sequence). This CDR3 comprises 14 residues. CDR3 amino acids: CASSRSTGNTEAFF. The CDR3 DNA follows: TGTGCCAGCAGCCGATCTACAGGGAACACTGAAGCTTTCTTT.

The rearrangement links TRBV5-1 to TRBJ2-5; maybe TRBD2 (6 bases). Germline loops: CDR1 SGHRS, CDR2 YFSETQ. Deletions cut 3 bases from V and 5 bases from J, with 14 bases between. The CDR3 consists of 14 residues. The CDR3 DNA reads TGCGCCAGCAGCTCCGGGACTCAGGGCGAGACCCAGTACTTC. It codes for CASSSGTQGETQYF.

CDR3 in DNA: TGTGCCAGCAGCCTCACTAGCGAGGCCTACAATGAGCAGTTCTTC. It codes for CASSLTSEAYNEQFF. The chain joins TRBV11-2 to TRBJ2-1, with 7 bases fitting TRBD2. Looked up from germline, CDR1 is SGHAT and CDR2 is FQNNGV. Trimming removed 5 bases from V and 2 bases from J; junction bases left unmatched: 6. The CDR3 has 15 residues.

The chain carries TRBV5-8 and TRBJ1-5, with TRBD1 identical over 9 bases. Trimming at V came to 4 bases and at J to 0 bases, leaving 2 bases not matched to a gene. Germline V lookup: CDR1 SGHTS, CDR2 YDEGEE. The CDR3 extends over 15 amino acids. In DNA, the CDR3 is TGTGCCAGCAGCCAACAGGGGGCTAGCAATCAGCCCCAGCATTTT. Translated, it gives CASSQQGASNQPQHF. The full variable domain, completed using reference TRBV5-8 and TRBJ1-5, is EAGVTQSPTHLIKTRGQQATLRCSPISGHTSVYWYQQALGLGLQFLLWYDEGEERNRGNFPPRFSGRQFPNYSSELNVNALELEDSALYLCASSQQGASNQPQHFGDGTRLSIL.

V and J are TRBV19 and TRBJ2-1, with D perhaps TRBD2 (5 bases). The CDR3 has 15 residues. Germline V CDR1 and CDR2: LNHDA, SQIVND (reference sequence). Between the trimmed V and J ends, which lost 4 bases and 5 bases, there was a span of 15 bases. CDR3 DNA: TGTGCCAGTAGTAACGGGATAGTAGGGCACAATGAGCAGTTCTTC. The encoded protein is CASSNGIVGHNEQFF.

The chain links TRBV4-2 to TRBJ2-7, with 7 bases fitting TRBD1. The V gene end was trimmed by 1 base and the J gene end by 1 base; junction bases not matched to a gene: 7. From germline, CDR1 is LGHNA and CDR2 YNFKEQ. This CDR3 is built from 16 residues. Written as DNA, the CDR3 is TGTGCCAGCAGCCAAGTTTTACCAGGGGGTTCCTACGAGCAGTACTTC. Translated: CASSQVLPGGSYEQYF.

This clone has just one count. Other DNA sequences in this specimen translate into the identical CDR3. The J gene is TRBJ1-2, the V gene TRBV7-3; a weak D match, TRBD1 (5 bases). The CDR3 consists of 14 residues. Germline V gene lookup returns CDR1 SGHTA and CDR2 FQGTGA. Trimming took 0 bases from V and 2 from J, leaving 7 bases between them. This chain's CDR3 is CASSLTPGNYGYTF. In nucleotides, the CDR3 is TGTGCCAGCAGCTTAACCCCAGGGAACTATGGCTACACCTTC.

This clone appeared many times. The chain has TRBV5-1 and TRBJ1-2; weak D call: TRBD1 (5 bases). CDR1 and CDR2 from the germline V gene are SGHRS and YFSETQ. The CDR3 loop spans 15 amino acids. V was shortened by 3 bases and J by 4 bases, with 16 bases between the two germline ends. CDR3 nucleotides: TGCGCCAGCAGCTCCTCCTTCGACAGCCTCTATGGCTACACCTTC. This translates into CASSSSFDSLYGYTF. The whole variable domain, filled in from reference TRBV5-1 and TRBJ1-2, reads KAGVTQTPRYLIKTRGQQVTLSCSPISGHRSVSWYQQTPGQGLQFLFEYFSETQRNKGNFPGRFSGRQFSNSRSEMNVSTLELGDSALYLCASSSSFDSLYGYTFGSGTRLTVV.

The chain has TRBV10-2 and TRBJ2-6; D gene unclear. The ends were cut back, 6 bases at V and 4 bases at J, with 7 bases in the middle. Germline CDR1 reads WSHSY; CDR2 reads SAAADI. The CDR3 consists of 13 residues. In nucleotides, the CDR3 is TGCGCCAGCAGCCCAGGAGGGGCCAACGTCCTGACTTTC. Translated, it gives CASSPGGANVLTF.

This chain connects TRBV19 to TRBJ2-1; 11 bases map to TRBD1. There are 15 residues in the CDR3. V lost 4 bases, J lost 6 bases, and 5 bases stayed unmatched. Germline CDR1 is LNHDA and CDR2 is SQIVND (reference sequence). In DNA form, the CDR3 reads TGTGCCAGTAGTACCCGGACAGGGGGCCTCAATGAGCAGTTCTTC. Its protein product is CASSTRTGGLNEQFF.

The chain is built from TRBV7-3 and TRBJ2-5; D perhaps matches TRBD1 (6 bases). V lost 5 bases to trimming and J lost 5 bases, with 15 bases between them. The germline V gene encodes CDR1 SGHTA and CDR2 FQGTGA. The CDR3 spans 14 residues. The CDR3 DNA is TGTGCCAGCAGCCCAACAGGGAGTTGGGAGACCCAGTACTTC. Encoded protein: CASSPTGSWETQYF.

The chain recombines TRBV30 with TRBJ2-7; the match to TRBD1 covers 7 bases. Germline V gene data show CDR1 as GTSNPN and CDR2 as SVGIG (reference sequence). CDR3 size: 11 residues. V lost 8 bases to trimming and J lost 4 bases; unmatched junction nucleotides: 5. The CDR3 nucleotides read TGTGCCGTAAAACAGGGGTACGAGCAGTACTTC. Residues: CAVKQGYEQYF.

V usage is TRBV6-5 and J usage is TRBJ1-1; 8 bases are shared with TRBD1. The germline V gene has CDR1 MNHEY and CDR2 SVGAGI. The trim removed 6 bases at V and 9 bases at J, leaving 9 bases unmatched. The CDR3 runs 13 residues. In nucleotides, the CDR3 is TGTGCCAGCAGATCGACAGGGGCGGAGAAAGCTTTCTTT. This sequence encodes CASRSTGAEKAFF.

V and J are TRBV11-3 and TRBJ2-3; D is possibly TRBD1 (6 bases). CDR3 size: 16 residues. The V end was cut by 1 base, the J end by 5 bases, with 16 bases between. CDR1 and CDR2 (germline): SGHNT, YENEEA. The CDR3 is CASSLAWGQGIDTQYF. The CDR3 nucleotides read TGTGCCAGCAGCTTAGCTTGGGGGCAGGGAATAGATACGCAGTATTTT.

The chain employs TRBV16 and TRBJ1-2; D possibly corresponds to TRBD1 (6 bases). Trimming removed 3 bases from V and 6 bases from J, with 23 bases in between. This CDR3 is built from 17 residues. The germline V gene has CDR1 KGHSY and CDR2 FQNENV. Here the CDR3 reads CASSHPGGAYRGDGYTF. The CDR3 bases are TGTGCCAGCAGCCATCCCGGGGGGGCCTACCGCGGGGATGGCTACACCTTC.

The genes are TRBV9 and TRBJ1-2; D not certain. The germline V gene encodes CDR1 SGDLS and CDR2 YYNGEE. The germline V and J ends were trimmed by 5 bases and 5 bases, with 19 bases remaining between them. This CDR3 contains 15 residues. This CDR3 reads CASSPDMVMGYGYTF. The CDR3 DNA follows: TGTGCCAGCAGTCCTGACATGGTCATGGGTTATGGCTACACCTTC.

This sequence joins TRBV18 and TRBJ2-5; the D gene is possibly TRBD1 (5 bases). CDR1 and CDR2 (germline): KGHSH, LQKENI. Trimming stripped 4 bases from V and 4 bases from J, with 16 bases between. The CDR3 has 15 amino acids. The chain's CDR3 is CASSLTDLKVETQYF. The DNA for the CDR3 is TGTGCCAGCTCACTGACAGACCTAAAAGTAGAGACCCAGTACTTC.

The V gene is TRBV25-1, the J gene TRBJ1-4, with D tentatively TRBD1 (5 bases). The CDR3 is made up of 16 amino acids. Trimming removed 5 bases from V and 0 bases from J, with 13 bases in between. Germline loops: CDR1 MGHDK, CDR2 SYGVNS. For the CDR3, the DNA is TGTGCCAGCAGTCCAGCTACAGGAGCAACTAATGAAAAACTGTTTTTT. Its protein product is CASSPATGATNEKLFF.

This clone was counted once. The chain uses TRBV19 and TRBJ1-2, with D uncertain. Germline CDR1 reads LNHDA; CDR2 reads SQIVND (reference sequence). The V end was cut by 1 base, the J end by 6 bases, with 21 bases between. The CDR3 length is 17 residues. CDR3 amino acids: CASSIVGRSGEKNGYTF. The CDR3 DNA sequence: TGTGCCAGTAGTATAGTAGGGAGGTCCGGGGAGAAGAATGGCTACACCTTC.

The chain links TRBV7-3 to TRBJ2-1; the D gene is possibly TRBD2 (6 bases). CDR1 is SGHTA and CDR2 is FQGTGA in the germline V gene. The CDR3 totals 17 residues. With 5 bases removed from V and 0 bases from J, the gap between germline ends came to 17 bases. Here the CDR3 reads CASSPWGTGASYNEQFF. CDR3 nucleotide sequence: TGTGCCAGCAGCCCATGGGGGACGGGAGCCTCCTACAATGAGCAGTTCTTC.

The CDR3 here is CASSYAGGGTDTQYF. For the CDR3, the DNA is TGTGCCAGCAGTTACGCGGGGGGCGGCACAGATACGCAGTATTTT. The rearrangement uses TRBV6-5 and TRBJ2-3, with TRBD2 identical over 8 bases. Germline V gene lookup returns CDR1 MNHEY and CDR2 SVGAGI. The CDR3 is made up of 15 amino acids. Germline trimming cut 2 bases from V and 1 base from J; bases unmatched to any gene: 2.

The chain carries TRBV15 and TRBJ1-1, with 9 bases identical to TRBD1. This CDR3 has 19 residues. The ends lost 8 bases at V and 0 bases at J; junction bases unmatched: 19. Germline V lookup: CDR1 LNHNV, CDR2 YYDKDF (reference sequence). The CDR3 sequence is CATERGWTGVGAMNTEAFF. In nucleotides, the CDR3 is TGTGCCACCGAAAGGGGGTGGACAGGGGTCGGGGCGATGAACACTGAAGCTTTCTTT.

The V and J genes are TRBV7-9 and TRBJ1-1; TRBD1 might be the D (6 bases). Germline loops: CDR1 SEHNR, CDR2 FQNEAQ (reference sequence). Trimming removed 4 bases from V and 4 bases from J, with 16 bases in between. The CDR3 is made up of 15 amino acids. In nucleotides, the CDR3 is TGTGCCAGCAGCTCGACCGACAGGTCCCTCACTGAAGCTTTCTTT. This sequence encodes CASSSTDRSLTEAFF.

The chain is built from TRBV3-1 (or the pseudogene TRBV3-2) and TRBJ2-2, with 12 bases matching TRBD2. The CDR3 is made up of 17 amino acids. Losses at the gene ends were 2 bases for V and 3 bases for J; bases not matched to a gene: 4. Germline-derived CDR1 and CDR2 are LGHDT and YNNKEL (reference sequence). The CDR3 DNA reads TGTGCCAGCAGCCAACCTAGCGGGGGGGGATACACCGGGGAGCTGTTTTTT. It specifies CASSQPSGGGYTGELFF.

J is TRBJ2-7 and V is TRBV7-9, with a tentative D call TRBD2 (6 bases). V lost 2 bases, J lost 2 bases, and 7 bases lay in between. Germline V gives CDR1 SEHNR, CDR2 FQNEAQ (reference sequence). The CDR3 totals 13 residues. The CDR3 DNA reads as TGTGCCAGCAGCTTACGGGAGACCTACGAGCAGTACTTC. Encoded protein: CASSLRETYEQYF. The full variable domain, in which reference TRBV7-9 and TRBJ2-7 provide the parts outside the CDR3, is DTGVSQNPRHKITKRGQNVTFRCDPISEHNRLYWYRQTLGQGPEFLTYFQNEAQLEKSRLLSDRFSAERPKGSFSTLEIQRTEQGDSAMYLCASSLRETYEQYFGPGTRLTVT.

The chain joins TRBV7-9 to TRBJ2-4; no firm D call. Trimming took off 0 bases at V and 2 bases at J, with 11 bases between the two ends. This CDR3 has 16 amino acids. Germline lookup yields CDR1 SEHNR and CDR2 FQNEAQ (reference sequence). The CDR3 is CASSLALGRSKNIQYF. CDR3 nucleotides: TGTGCCAGCAGCTTAGCGCTAGGTCGTTCCAAAAACATTCAGTACTTC.

As to this clone: Other DNA sequences within the sample encode an identical CDR3. V and J are TRBV5-1 and TRBJ2-3; tentatively, D is TRBD2 (6 bases). CDR1 and CDR2 from the germline V gene are SGHRS and YFSETQ. CDR3 size: 15 residues. Deletions cut 1 base from V and 0 bases from J, with 9 bases between. The CDR3 nucleotides are TGCGCCAGCAGCTTGCCGGGGACTAGCACAGATACGCAGTATTTT. Its protein product is CASSLPGTSTDTQYF.